Listed here are 19 T cell receptor beta chains from one sample, sequenced in a study of CD8 T cells in ankylosing spondylitis (dated 2017 in TCRdb). The antigens these receptors bind are not known. The library was built by means of 5' RACE. TCRdb names Illumina HiSeq 2500 as the instrument used. TCRdb reran the public reads through fastp at Q25 and MiXCR, keeping productive beta chains. Rows are unified per CDR3 protein, each entry keeping the most common DNA and genes. This sample gives roughly 700,000 distinct CDR3 sequences in total; 15% to 20% of them show up just once. Together, the top ten hold under 20% of the sample. The full study reports these points: Blood from ankylosing spondylitis patients appeared to be characterized by a TCR beta motif made up of under ten highly homologous amino acid variants.

Sequenced material: blood, either unsorted or a sorted T cell fraction (not recorded which). The receptors come from a male donor with ankylosing spondylitis.

This clonotype was counted a few times. The rearrangement joins TRBV5-1 to TRBJ2-1, with 10 bases matching TRBD2. CDR1 and CDR2 (germline): SGHRS, YFSETQ. The CDR3 is 16 residues long. After removal of 4 bases from V and 9 bases from J, the junction contained 13 bases not matched to a gene. The CDR3 region has the DNA TGCGCCAGCAGCCTCGTAGGTGGACTAGCGGATCCTGAGCAGTTCTTC. Protein: CASSLVGGLADPEQFF.

The chain employs TRBV4-1 and TRBJ1-2, with TRBD1 matching 9 bases. This CDR3 contains 17 residues. V was clipped by 0 bases and J by 8 bases; unmatched bases: 13. Germline V gives CDR1 MGHRA, CDR2 YSYEKL. DNA for the CDR3: TGCGCCAGCAGCCAAGATCATGGGACAGGGATTTTGAGGGGCTACACCTTC. Translating it yields CASSQDHGTGILRGYTF.

This clonotype was found many times. The V and J genes are TRBV7-9 and TRBJ2-5; TRBD1 might be the D (6 bases). Germline loops: CDR1 SEHNR, CDR2 FQNEAQ (reference sequence). This CDR3 contains 15 residues. V lost 8 bases and J 5 bases, leaving 21 bases between the germline ends. CDR3 nucleotide sequence: TGTGCCAGCGGTCTTAGTTATGGGGGCGCGGAGACCCAGTACTTC. Translating it yields CASGLSYGGAETQYF.

The chain couples TRBV4-1 to TRBJ1-2; possibly TRBD1 for D (5 bases). Per germline, CDR1 MGHRA and CDR2 YSYEKL. Trimming took 4 bases from V and 8 from J, leaving 20 bases between them. The CDR3 covers 15 residues. The CDR3 is CASSPHYEGEGGYTF. CDR3 sequence (DNA): TGCGCCAGCAGCCCCCATTACGAAGGGGAAGGCGGCTACACCTTC.

Only a few counts were recorded for this clonotype. The CDR3 is CASSQEVNGETEAFF. CDR3 coding DNA: TGCGCCAGCAGCCAAGAAGTGAACGGTGAGACTGAAGCTTTCTTT. The V and J genes are TRBV4-1 and TRBJ1-1; D remains unclear. Trimming cost V 0 bases and J 5 bases, with 13 bases left between them. This CDR3 spans 15 amino acids. Germline-derived CDR1 and CDR2 are MGHRA and YSYEKL.

The chain combines TRBV20-1 with TRBJ1-4; D gene uncertain. Trimming removed 1 base at V and 8 bases at J, with 14 bases between. CDR3 size: 14 residues. CDR1 and CDR2 (germline): DFQATT, SNEGSKA (reference sequence). In nucleotides, the CDR3 is TGCAGTGCTAGAGTCCCCGGGGTCGGCGAAAAACTGTTTTTT. Amino acids: CSARVPGVGEKLFF.

J is TRBJ2-3 and V is TRBV5-6; TRBD1 is a possible D gene (6 bases). The CDR3 has 14 amino acids. V was cut by 5 bases and J by 6 bases, with 16 bases left in between. Germline loops: CDR1 SGHDT, CDR2 YYEEEE. DNA of the CDR3: TGTGCCAGCAGTCGTTGGGCTAGGGGGGATACGCAGTATTTT. Protein sequence: CASSRWARGDTQYF.

This clonotype was observed a handful of times. The chain joins TRBV28 to TRBJ2-1; D is perhaps TRBD2 (6 bases). Trimming pared 3 bases from V and 5 bases from J, leaving 11 bases between. The CDR3 consists of 14 residues. Germline-derived CDR1 and CDR2 are MDHEN and SYDVKM. This CDR3 reads CASSFSGGNNEQFF. CDR3 DNA sequence: TGTGCCAGCAGTTTTTCCGGAGGGAACAATGAGCAGTTCTTC.

Only a few counts were recorded for this clonotype. The CDR3 here is CASSLAVGSTGELFF. The DNA of the CDR3 is TGCGCCAGCAGCTTGGCCGTCGGATCCACCGGGGAGCTGTTTTTT. The V and J genes are TRBV5-1 and TRBJ2-2; D is undetermined. This CDR3 is built from 15 residues. The V and J ends lost 0 bases and 4 bases respectively, with 10 bases between them. CDR1 is SGHRS, CDR2 YFSETQ, per germline.

The chain couples TRBV12-3 or TRBV12-4 to TRBJ2-1; possibly TRBD1 for D (5 bases). The CDR3 has 15 residues. The V and J ends lost 3 bases and 2 bases respectively, with 11 bases between them. CDR3 nucleotide sequence: TGTGCCAGCAGTTTGGAAACAGGTCCCTACAATGAGCAGTTCTTC. Protein: CASSLETGPYNEQFF.

This clonotype was seen more than once but under ten times. This rearrangement joins TRBV29-1 to TRBJ2-7; D call uncertain. The germline V and J ends were trimmed by 0 bases and 5 bases, with 5 bases remaining between them. Germline-derived CDR1 and CDR2 are SQVTM and ANQGSEA. The CDR3 runs to 11 residues. In DNA form, the CDR3 reads TGCAGCGTTGAAGATTACAACGAGCAGTACTTC. Its protein is CSVEDYNEQYF.

J is TRBJ2-3 and V is TRBV6-5; tentatively, D is TRBD2 (5 bases). Germline values: CDR1 MNHEY, CDR2 SVGAGI. Trimming stripped 2 bases from V and 3 bases from J, with 12 bases between. The CDR3 spans 15 residues. The CDR3 DNA is TGTGCCAGCAGTTACGGGAGTAGCCGGACAGATACGCAGTATTTT. It translates to CASSYGSSRTDTQYF.

This clonotype was detected a few times. The V call is TRBV11-2, the J call TRBJ2-3, with 7 bases fitting TRBD1. The trim removed 4 bases at V and 0 bases at J, leaving 10 bases unmatched. Germline values: CDR1 SGHAT, CDR2 FQNNGV. The CDR3 spans 17 residues. CDR3 DNA sequence: TGTGCCAGCAGCTCCCCATCCGGGACAGCTAGCACAGATACGCAGTATTTT. Residues: CASSSPSGTASTDTQYF.

This clonotype was observed a handful of times. The chain joins TRBV9 to TRBJ2-3; D remains ambiguous. The CDR3 runs to 16 residues. Germline V gene data show CDR1 as SGDLS and CDR2 as YYNGEE. The V gene lost 0 bases and the J gene lost 3 bases, with 14 bases spanning the gap. CDR3 region: CASSVVADPRTDTQYF. The CDR3 DNA reads TGTGCCAGCAGCGTAGTGGCGGACCCCAGGACAGATACGCAGTATTTT.

V usage is TRBV11-2 and J usage is TRBJ2-1; 7 nucleotides match TRBD1. The CDR3 loop spans 16 amino acids. Germline trimming cut 2 bases from V and 6 bases from J; bases unmatched to any gene: 10. Germline V gene data show CDR1 as SGHAT and CDR2 as FQNNGV. CDR3 bases: TGTGCCAGCAGCTTATTTACAGGGGAAGGGGGCAATGAGCAGTTCTTC. Its protein product is CASSLFTGEGGNEQFF.

The table lists this clonotype with many counts. V and J are TRBV12-3 or TRBV12-4 and TRBJ2-1, with D maybe TRBD2 (5 bases). Deletions cut 6 bases from V and 3 bases from J, with 15 bases between. The CDR3 consists of 15 residues. CDR3: CASRPGLGNYNEQFF. DNA of the CDR3: TGTGCCAGCAGGCCGGGGTTGGGCAACTACAATGAGCAGTTCTTC.

To note about this clonotype: This may be a read error, as it is one base from a much larger clone. The chain combines TRBV5-1 with TRBJ1-6; D gene uncertain. This CDR3 contains 14 residues. Germline CDR1 SGHRS, CDR2 YFSETQ. CDR3 sequence: CASSPAGYNSPLLF. The CDR3 DNA follows: TGCGCCAGCAGCCCGGCGGGTTATAATTCACCCCTCCTCTTT.

This chain joins TRBV5-5 and TRBJ1-2, with D perhaps TRBD1 (5 bases). The V end was cut by 4 bases, the J end by 2 bases, with 15 bases between. Germline loops: CDR1 SGHKS, CDR2 YYEKEE (reference sequence). The CDR3 covers 15 residues. The CDR3 loop reads CASSHHGDGNYGYTF. The DNA of the CDR3 is TGTGCCAGCAGCCATCACGGGGACGGGAACTATGGCTACACCTTC.

The CDR3 loop reads CASSPRASDPTNEKLFF. The CDR3 region has the DNA TGCGCCAGCAGCCCCCGGGCCAGCGATCCAACTAATGAAAAACTGTTTTTT. This rearrangement joins TRBV5-1 to TRBJ1-4; D gene ambiguous. This CDR3 is 17 amino acids long. The germline gives CDR1 SGHRS, CDR2 YFSETQ. V gave up 4 bases and J gave up 0 bases, with 16 bases separating them. Based on the CDR3 plus reference TRBV5-1 and TRBJ1-4, the full variable domain is KAGVTQTPRYLIKTRGQQVTLSCSPISGHRSVSWYQQTPGQGLQFLFEYFSETQRNKGNFPGRFSGRQFSNSRSEMNVSTLELGDSALYLCASSPRASDPTNEKLFFGSGTQLSVL.